This T cell receptor beta chain derives from a study of T-cell reconstitution after alpha-beta-depleted transplantation in children. V gave up 4 bases and J gave up 2 bases, with 9 bases separating them. CDR1 SGHRS and CDR2 YFSETQ come from the germline V gene. The CDR3 extends over 14 amino acids. Unique molecular identifiers were incorporated when the TCRbeta library was constructed. TCRdb re-analysed the PCR reads in MiXCR, keeping a single row per CDR3 protein. The sample yields some 520,000 distinct CDR3 sequences, approximately 29% seen once. This chain connects TRBV5-1 to TRBJ2-2; no firm D call. This TCR was sampled from a human donor who donated a stem cell graft to a child with aplastic anemia. The input for sequencing was PBMCs from the stem cell graft donor, taken from the stem cell graft. The CDR3 DNA reads as TGCGCCAGCAGCGGGCAGATTAACACCGGGGAGCTGTTTTTT. It is translated as CASSGQINTGELFF. Drawing the rest from reference TRBV5-1 and TRBJ2-2, the complete variable domain is KAGVTQTPRYLIKTRGQQVTLSCSPISGHRSVSWYQQTPGQGLQFLFEYFSETQRNKGNFPGRFSGRQFSNSRSEMNVSTLELGDSALYLCASSGQINTGELFFGEGSRLTVL.